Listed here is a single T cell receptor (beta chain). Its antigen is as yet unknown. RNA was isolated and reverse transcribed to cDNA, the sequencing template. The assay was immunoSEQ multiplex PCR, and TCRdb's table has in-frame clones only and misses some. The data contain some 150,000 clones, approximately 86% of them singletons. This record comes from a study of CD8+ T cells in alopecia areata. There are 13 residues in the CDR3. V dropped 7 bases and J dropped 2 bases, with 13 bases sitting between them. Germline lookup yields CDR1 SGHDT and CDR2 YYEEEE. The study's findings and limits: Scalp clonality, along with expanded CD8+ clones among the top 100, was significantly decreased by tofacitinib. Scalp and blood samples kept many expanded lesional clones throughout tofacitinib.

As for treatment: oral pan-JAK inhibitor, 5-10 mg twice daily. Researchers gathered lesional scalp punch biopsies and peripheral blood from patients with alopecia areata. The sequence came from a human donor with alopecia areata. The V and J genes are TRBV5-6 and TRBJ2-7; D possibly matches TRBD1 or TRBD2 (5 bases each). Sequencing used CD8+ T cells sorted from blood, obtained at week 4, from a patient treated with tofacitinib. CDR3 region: CASGRGRPYEQYF. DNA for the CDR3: TGTGCCAGCGGTCGGGGCCGACCCTACGAGCAGTACTTC.